Reported below is one T cell receptor beta chain. Its antigen is unknown. The data are from a study of T cells in narcolepsy. Study summary: Enrolled donors included narcolepsy type 1 or type 2 patients and healthy controls.

Broader study findings: Healthy controls reportedly lacked the autoreactive clonotypes serially found in patients' blood. HCRT-specific and TRIB2-specific autoreactive clonotypes appeared among same-patient CSF and blood CD4+ clonotypes. Some memory CD4+ repertoires had no autoreactive clone sequences.

V gave up 5 bases and J gave up 6 bases, with 9 bases separating them. The V gene's germline CDR1 is DFQATT and CDR2 SNEGSKA (reference sequence). The CDR3 totals 11 residues. Only in-frame clones appear in the TCRdb table, and some are missing; sequencing was by immunoSEQ multiplex PCR. The sample carries 30,000 or so clones, 82% recorded once. This sequence originates from a human donor with narcolepsy. The chain employs TRBV20-1 and TRBJ2-3; maybe TRBD2 (6 bases). What was sequenced was CD45RA- memory CD4+ T cells from PBMCs. The CDR3, as DNA: TGCAGTGCTCGGAGGGGCGATACGCAGTATTTT. Its protein is CSARRGDTQYF.